The following is a TCR beta chain sequence with its context. The sample belongs to a study of blood T cell repertoires in COVID-19. The wider study: Sample material is recorded as cDNA or gDNA derived from T cells, B-cell-depleted T cells, or PBMCs.

The CDR3 is 14 amino acids. The ends were cut back, 5 bases at V and 5 bases at J, with 12 bases in the middle. The V gene's germline CDR1 is SGHTA and CDR2 FQGNSA. The table came from immunoSEQ multiplex PCR; TCRdb's copy has only in-frame clones and leaves some out. Of approximately 80,000 clones in the sample, around 80% were seen once. The TCR originated in a man in his sixties with acute or convalescent COVID-19. Source material: peripheral blood. The chain couples TRBV7-2 to TRBJ1-4; a possible D gene is TRBD1 (6 bases). The chain's CDR3 is CASSPGRGNEKLFF. The CDR3 coding sequence is TGTGCCAGCAGCCCCGGAAGGGGGAATGAAAAACTGTTTTTT.